The clone carrying this TCR beta chain came up a few times. The data belong to a study of blood T cell repertoires in COVID-19. This study enrolled people aged 18 to 89 from approximately 25 US geographic areas. The recovered donors of Cohort 3 showed two negative PCRs, clearance, or symptom resolution. There are 14 residues in the CDR3. Trimming cost V 5 bases and J 5 bases, with 18 bases left between them. CDR1 and CDR2 from the germline V gene are GTSNPN and SVGIG (reference sequence). Profiling relied on immunoSEQ multiplex PCR, and the TCRdb table lists in-frame clones only, not all of them. This sample has some 300,000 clones; 88% occur once, and the top ten carry approximately 1%.

The source of this sequence is a woman aged 25 to 39 who had recovered from COVID-19. This chain connects TRBV30 to TRBJ2-5; D may be TRBD2 (6 bases). Material for sequencing was PBMCs or T cells enriched from blood (not recorded which). As DNA, the CDR3 is TGTGCCTGGCAAGGGGACTCCGGTAGGGAGACCCAGTACTTC. This sequence encodes CAWQGDSGRETQYF.